This T cell receptor beta chain is drawn from a study of blood T cell repertoires in COVID-19. Profiling relied on immunoSEQ multiplex PCR, and the TCRdb table lists in-frame clones only, not all of them. The repertoire includes under 95,000 clones, approximately 90% of them detected once, and around 3.9% sits in the top ten. Germline V gene data show CDR1 as MGHDK and CDR2 as SYGVNS. The CDR3 length is 12 residues. Trimming pared 7 bases from V and 0 bases from J, leaving 7 bases between. Sequenced: peripheral blood. The J gene is TRBJ2-7, the V gene TRBV25-1; D call uncertain. The TCR comes from a woman aged 50 to 65 in a cohort sampled during active COVID-19. In nucleotides, the CDR3 is TGTGCCAGCAATAGTAACTCCTACGAGCAGTACTTC. This codes for CASNSNSYEQYF.